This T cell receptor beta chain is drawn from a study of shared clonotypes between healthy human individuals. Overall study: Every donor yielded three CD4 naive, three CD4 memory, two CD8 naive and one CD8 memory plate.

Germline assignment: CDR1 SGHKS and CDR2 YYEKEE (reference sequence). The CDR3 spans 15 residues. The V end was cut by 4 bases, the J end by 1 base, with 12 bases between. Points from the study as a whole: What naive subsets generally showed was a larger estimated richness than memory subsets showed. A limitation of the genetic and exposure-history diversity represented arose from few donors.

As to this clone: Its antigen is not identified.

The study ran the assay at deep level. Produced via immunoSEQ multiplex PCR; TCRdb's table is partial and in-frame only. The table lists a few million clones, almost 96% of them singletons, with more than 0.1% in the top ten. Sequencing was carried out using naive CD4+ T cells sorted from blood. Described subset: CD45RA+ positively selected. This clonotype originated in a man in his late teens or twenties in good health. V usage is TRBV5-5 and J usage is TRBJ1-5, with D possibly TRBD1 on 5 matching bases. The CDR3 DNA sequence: TGTGCCAGCAGCGTGACAGTATTAAGCAATCAGCCCCAGCATTTT. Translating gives CASSVTVLSNQPQHF.